Each of the 22 T cell receptor beta chains below was sequenced from the same sample in a study of cytomegalovirus exposure and HLA in healthy donors. With 60 Vbeta and 13 Jbeta primers, the PCR was carried out. Generated by immunoSEQ multiplex PCR, the TCRdb table keeps only in-frame clones and is missing some. The sample lists hundreds of thousands of clones, 70% to 80% occurring once. The sequencing sample was made of PBMCs. The receptors originated from a man in his forties or fifties in good health and CMV-seronegative.

For the CDR3, the DNA is TGTGCCAGCACTGGGACACCCCGAACCACTTACTCCCCCAGTCCCTTTGAAGCTTTCTTT. The encoded protein is CASTGTPRTTYSPSPFEAFF. The chain recombines TRBV28 with TRBJ1-1; a possible D gene is TRBD1 (6 bases). This CDR3 is 20 amino acids long. V shed 7 bases and J shed 7 bases, with 37 bases lying between them. Germline V gene data show CDR1 as MDHEN and CDR2 as SYDVKM.

The rearrangement links TRBV5-1 to TRBJ1-2; 9 bases line up with TRBD1. The CDR3 length is 15 residues. Trimming cost V 4 bases and J 2 bases; bases outside gene matches: 6. Germline lookup yields CDR1 SGHRS and CDR2 YFSETQ. This CDR3 reads CASSTGTGWNYGYTF. CDR3 bases: TGCGCCAGCAGCACCGGGACAGGGTGGAACTATGGCTACACCTTC.

The chain recombines TRBV28 with TRBJ2-1, with D possibly being TRBD2 (5 bases). Germline CDR1 reads MDHEN; CDR2 reads SYDVKM. The CDR3 covers 12 residues. The V gene lost 7 bases and the J gene lost 6 bases, with 10 bases spanning the gap. The CDR3, as DNA: TGTGCCAGCAAAGGCGGAGGCAATGAGCAGTTCTTC. Its translation is CASKGGGNEQFF.

This chain connects TRBV27 to TRBJ2-1, with 11 bases aligning to TRBD2. J gave up 10 bases and V 2 bases, and 10 bases lay outside the gene matches. Per germline, CDR1 MNHEY and CDR2 SMNVEV (reference sequence). This CDR3 has 16 amino acids. In DNA, the CDR3 is TGTGCCAGCAGTTTAACACTAGCGGGGGCCGGGGGGGAGCAGTTCTTC. Its translation is CASSLTLAGAGGEQFF.

The CDR3, as DNA: TGCGCCAGCAGCTTGGTGGTGACAGGGCCTCGGGAGCAGTACTTC. The encoded protein is CASSLVVTGPREQYF. The genes are TRBV5-1 and TRBJ2-7; 7 nucleotides match TRBD1. Germline trimming cut 0 bases from V and 7 bases from J; bases unmatched to any gene: 10. Germline V gene data show CDR1 as SGHRS and CDR2 as YFSETQ. The CDR3 spans 15 residues.

This clone was found a few times. The chain carries TRBV14 and TRBJ2-7, with unresolved D. From germline, CDR1 is SGHDN and CDR2 FVKESK. This CDR3 has 19 amino acids. The V gene lost 4 bases and the J gene lost 0 bases, with 25 bases spanning the gap. The DNA of the CDR3 is TGTGCCAGCAGCCCGAGGAGAGGTAGGCAGTCGATATTCTCCTACGAGCAGTACTTC. Its protein is CASSPRRGRQSIFSYEQYF. Full variable domain (rest looked up from reference TRBV14 and TRBJ2-7): EAGVTQFPSHSVIEKGQTVTLRCDPISGHDNLYWYRRVMGKEIKFLLHFVKESKQDESGMPNNRFLAERTGGTYSTLKVQPAELEDSGVYFCASSPRRGRQSIFSYEQYFGPGTRLTVT.

The chain uses TRBV6-1 and TRBJ2-7, with TRBD2 identical over 10 bases. The V segment lost 0 bases and the J segment 7 bases; nucleotides outside the gene matches: 6. CDR3 size: 15 residues. Germline CDR1 MNHNS, CDR2 SASEGT. CDR3 sequence: CASSEALAGVGEQYF. In DNA form, the CDR3 reads TGTGCCAGCAGTGAAGCGCTAGCGGGAGTTGGAGAGCAGTACTTC.

To note about this clone: A read error may produce the germline difference seen at one junction end. This CDR3 is also generated by other DNA sequences in the sample. This chain joins TRBV25-1 and TRBJ1-6; possible D gene TRBD1, 6 bases. Germline CDR1 is MGHDK and CDR2 is SYGVNS. This CDR3 is built from 12 residues. For the CDR3, the DNA is TGTGCCAGCAGAAGATCAGGGGAACCCCTCCACTTC. It specifies CASRRSGEPLHF.

This clone has more than one count but fewer than ten. The chain carries TRBV25-1 and TRBJ1-4; 11 bases align to TRBD1. The CDR3 spans 16 residues. Per the germline V gene, CDR1 is MGHDK and CDR2 is SYGVNS. V shed 6 bases and J 8 bases; nucleotides not matched to a gene: 11. This CDR3 reads CASRGQGEVDEEKLFF. DNA of the CDR3: TGTGCCAGCAGGGGACAGGGGGAGGTCGATGAGGAAAAACTGTTTTTT.

The gene calls are TRBV27 and TRBJ1-2; TRBD1 matches 9 bases. CDR3 length: 15 residues. Unmatched junction bases numbered 10, after V lost 3 bases and J lost 8 bases. Per the germline V gene, CDR1 is MNHEY and CDR2 is SMNVEV (reference sequence). CDR3 nucleotides: TGTGCCAGCAGTTTCGACCGGACAGGGGCTCGGGGCTACACCTTC. Protein sequence: CASSFDRTGARGYTF.

This chain uses TRBV5-4 with TRBJ2-1; TRBD2 matches at 7 bases. The J segment lost 8 bases and the V segment lost 4 bases, leaving 0 bases of the junction unmatched. This CDR3 has 11 residues. Germline V lookup: CDR1 SGHNT, CDR2 YYREEE (reference sequence). The CDR3 region is CASSRGDEQFF. DNA of the CDR3: TGTGCCAGCAGCCGGGGGGATGAGCAGTTCTTC.

This sequence joins TRBV4-2 and TRBJ2-2; 9 bases are a match to TRBD2. Germline-derived CDR1 and CDR2 are LGHNA and YNFKEQ. The CDR3 is 18 amino acids. The V gene end was trimmed by 4 bases and the J gene end by 3 bases; junction bases not matched to a gene: 12. In nucleotides, the CDR3 is TGTGCCAGCAGCCTCCCCGGGACTAGCTGGGGGGACACCGGGGAGCTGTTTTTT. Translation: CASSLPGTSWGDTGELFF.

This chain connects TRBV7-3 to TRBJ2-1; TRBD2 matches 8 bases. J gave up 1 base and V 5 bases, and 4 bases lay outside the gene matches. This CDR3 has 15 amino acids. Germline V gives CDR1 SGHTA, CDR2 FQGTGA. The CDR3 region is CASSPERGSYNEQFF. CDR3 DNA: TGTGCCAGCAGCCCCGAGCGGGGGTCCTACAATGAGCAGTTCTTC. Full variable domain (rest looked up from reference TRBV7-3 and TRBJ2-1): GAGVSQTPSNKVTEKGKYVELRCDPISGHTALYWYRQSLGQGPEFLIYFQGTGAADDSGLPNDRFFAVRPEGSVSTLKIQRTERGDSAVYLCASSPERGSYNEQFFGPGTRLTVL.

The CDR3 DNA follows: TGTGCCAGCAGGGAGAAAGAGACCCAGTACTTC. This translates into CASREKETQYF. V and J are TRBV27 and TRBJ2-5; D is unclear. The CDR3 spans 11 residues. The ends were cut back, 6 bases at V and 3 bases at J, with 5 bases in the middle. From germline, CDR1 is MNHEY and CDR2 SMNVEV (reference sequence).

The chain combines TRBV29-1 with TRBJ2-7, with D maybe TRBD1 (5 bases). Germline assignment: CDR1 SQVTM and CDR2 ANQGSEA. The CDR3 spans 16 residues. V was clipped by 5 bases and J by 2 bases, with 22 bases between them. CDR3 nucleotide sequence: TGCAGCGTTAGGGGTGTTGGTGGCCCAGGGACCTACGAGCAGTACTTC. Translation gives CSVRGVGGPGTYEQYF.

The chain employs TRBV14 and TRBJ2-5; 8 bases align to TRBD1. V lost 1 base, J lost 5 bases, and 3 bases stayed unmatched. Germline values: CDR1 SGHDN, CDR2 FVKESK. CDR3 size: 14 residues. CDR3 sequence: CASSQVTGVETQYF. CDR3 DNA: TGTGCCAGCAGCCAAGTGACAGGGGTCGAGACCCAGTACTTC.

The J gene is TRBJ1-5, the V gene TRBV28; D uncertain. The CDR3 consists of 17 residues. Per germline, CDR1 MDHEN and CDR2 SYDVKM. Trimming took off 4 bases at V and 0 bases at J, with 16 bases between the two ends. The CDR3 spells CASSSDMARYSNQPQHF. Written as DNA, the CDR3 is TGTGCCAGCAGTTCCGACATGGCTCGGTATAGCAATCAGCCCCAGCATTTT.

The chain joins TRBV28 to TRBJ1-2; no firm D call. Per germline, CDR1 MDHEN and CDR2 SYDVKM. V lost 5 bases and J 2 bases, leaving 12 bases between the germline ends. This CDR3 region has 14 residues. CDR3 sequence reads: CASSMRPGNYGYTF. The CDR3 DNA reads as TGTGCCAGCAGTATGAGACCGGGGAACTATGGCTACACCTTC.

CDR3 bases: TGCGCCAGCAGCCCATACGGGAGCTCTGGAAACACCATATATTTT. Amino acid sequence: CASSPYGSSGNTIYF. The V call is TRBV4-1, the J call TRBJ1-3, with D unresolved. The V gene's germline CDR1 is MGHRA and CDR2 YSYEKL. The V and J ends lost 4 bases and 0 bases respectively, with 10 bases between them. This CDR3 region has 15 residues.

This clone has just one count. V gene TRBV25-1 combines with J gene TRBJ1-3; perhaps TRBD1 as D (5 bases). There are 11 residues in the CDR3. Trimming removed 3 bases at V and 16 bases at J, with 13 bases between. Germline lookup yields CDR1 MGHDK and CDR2 SYGVNS. The CDR3 DNA reads TGTGCCAGCAGTGATCGGACATCCCTCTATTTT. It encodes CASSDRTSLYF. Combining the CDR3 with reference TRBV25-1 and TRBJ1-3 gives the whole variable domain EADIYQTPRYLVIGTGKKITLECSQTMGHDKMYWYQQDPGMELHLIHYSYGVNSTEKGDLSSESTVSRIRTEHFPLTLESARPSHTSQYLCASSDRTSLYFGEGSWLTVV.

A remark on this clone: One end of the junction varies from germline; a read error may be responsible. The chain has TRBV7-9 and TRBJ1-2; D might be TRBD1 (5 bases). CDR3 length: 13 residues. Germline V CDR1 and CDR2: SEHNR, FQNEAQ (reference sequence). DNA of the CDR3: TGTTCCAGCAGCTTAGCAGGGAGGGGTGGCTACACCTTC. Amino acid sequence: CSSSLAGRGGYTF.

The chain couples TRBV28 to TRBJ1-1, with D possibly being TRBD1 (5 bases). The length of the CDR3 is 16 residues. V dropped 4 bases and J dropped 3 bases, with 18 bases sitting between them. CDR1 is MDHEN and CDR2 is SYDVKM in the germline V gene. In DNA, the CDR3 is TGTGCCAGCAGTTCTGGAGGGGCACGGGGGGACACTGAAGCTTTCTTT. This translates into CASSSGGARGDTEAFF.